This entry lists 2 T cell receptor beta chains sequenced from one sample in a study of chemoradiotherapy in HPV16-positive cancers. The protocol was immunoSEQ multiplex PCR, while the TCRdb copy is restricted to in-frame clones and leaves out a portion. The sample comprises under 7,000 clones, around 80% of which are singletons, and 9% rests with the top ten. The specimen was tumor tissue, collected from a patient who underwent chemoradiotherapy. The source is a human donor with HPV-associated anogenital cancer.

The chain couples TRBV7-9 to TRBJ1-1; 7 bases map to TRBD1. CDR3 length: 16 amino acids. The germline V gene has CDR1 SEHNR and CDR2 FQNEAQ (reference sequence). The ends lost 5 bases at V and 7 bases at J; junction bases unmatched: 16. The CDR3 loop reads CASSPPGGRGFFEAFF. CDR3 DNA sequence: TGTGCCAGCAGCCCGCCTGGGGGCAGGGGGTTTTTTGAAGCTTTCTTT.

The rearrangement links TRBV4-2 to TRBJ1-1; D is undetermined. There are 12 residues in the CDR3. Per the germline V gene, CDR1 is LGHNA and CDR2 is YNFKEQ. Trimming shortened V by 1 base and J by 8 bases, and 8 bases separated the two germline ends. In nucleotides, the CDR3 is TGTGCCAGCAGCCAAGTTGGGCGCGAAGCTTTCTTT. Amino acid sequence: CASSQVGREAFF.